This T cell receptor (beta chain) stems from a study of T cells in Graves' hyperthyroidism and ophthalmopathy. Study-level findings and limits: Among clonotypes expanded in thyroid above 0.001, most were also found in blood.

Trimming removed 5 bases from V and 3 bases from J; junction bases left unmatched: 4. The CDR3 totals 15 residues. Germline assignment: CDR1 SGHVS and CDR2 FQNEAQ. This clonotype came up a few times. Its antigen remains unknown. TCR beta CDR3 regions were amplified from RNA transcripts. Using the HTBI primer set, a first-round RT-PCR was run on the TCR CDR3. MiXCR, run by TCRdb on the multiplex PCR reads, gives a single entry per CDR3 protein. The sample lists approximately 420,000 distinct CDR3 sequences, about 16% seen once, with approximately 30% in the top ten. Based on clinical symptoms, serum thyroxine and TRAb, thyroid ultrasound and orbital computed tomography, diagnoses were reached.

This TCR was sampled from a woman aged 30 to 39 with Graves' hyperthyroidism. The genes are TRBV7-8 and TRBJ1-4; TRBD1 agrees at 9 bases. The sample taken for sequencing was blood. CDR3 DNA: TGTGCCAGCAGCCTAACAGGGGGCCCTAATGAAAAACTGTTTTTT. Translated, it gives CASSLTGGPNEKLFF. Filled out from reference TRBV7-8 and TRBJ1-4, the complete variable domain reads GAGVSQSPRYKVAKRGQDVALRCDPISGHVSLFWYQQALGQGPEFLTYFQNEAQLDKSGLPSDRFFAERPEGSVSTLKIQRTQQEDSAVYLCASSLTGGPNEKLFFGSGTQLSVL.